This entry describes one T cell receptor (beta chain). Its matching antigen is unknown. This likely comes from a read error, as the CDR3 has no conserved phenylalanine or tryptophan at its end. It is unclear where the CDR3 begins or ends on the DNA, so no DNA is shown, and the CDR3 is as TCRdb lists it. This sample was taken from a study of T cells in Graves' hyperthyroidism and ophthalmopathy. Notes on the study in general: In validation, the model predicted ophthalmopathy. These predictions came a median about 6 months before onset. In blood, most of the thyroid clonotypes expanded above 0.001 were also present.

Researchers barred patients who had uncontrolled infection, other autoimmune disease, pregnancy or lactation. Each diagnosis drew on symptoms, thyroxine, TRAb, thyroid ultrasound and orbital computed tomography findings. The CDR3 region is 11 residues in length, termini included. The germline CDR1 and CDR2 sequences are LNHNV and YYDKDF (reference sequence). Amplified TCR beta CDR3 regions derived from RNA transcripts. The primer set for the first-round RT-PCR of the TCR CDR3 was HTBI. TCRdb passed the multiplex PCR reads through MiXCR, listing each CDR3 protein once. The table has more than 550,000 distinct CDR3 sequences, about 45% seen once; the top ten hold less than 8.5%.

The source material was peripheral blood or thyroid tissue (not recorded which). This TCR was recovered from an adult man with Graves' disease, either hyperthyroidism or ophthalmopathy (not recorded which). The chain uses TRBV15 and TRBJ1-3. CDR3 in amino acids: CATSRDLGGRL.